This T cell receptor beta chain was obtained from a study of shared clonotypes between healthy human individuals. In the study overall: Researchers assigned three CD4 naive, three CD4 memory, two CD8 naive and one CD8 memory plate to each donor.

Findings of the study overall: Larger richness was generally estimated for naive than memory subsets.

A note on this clone: Its antigen is not known.

The CDR3 sequence is 15 residues long. The germline V gene encodes CDR1 LGHNA and CDR2 YNFKEQ. J gave up 4 bases and V 5 bases, and 10 bases lay outside the gene matches. Method: immunoSEQ multiplex PCR; TCRdb's copy keeps in-frame clones and lacks some. The sample contains about 2.4 million clones, 80% to 95% of which appear only once. The sequenced sample was naive CD4+ T cells from PBMCs. Subset noted: CD45RA+ positively selected. This chain connects TRBV4-2 to TRBJ2-5; 7 bases are shared with TRBD1. This sequence originates from a man younger than 30 in good health. Some clones in this sample may be carry-over from other donors' samples. CDR3 amino acids: CASSGRQGGGETQYF. The CDR3 DNA reads TGTGCCAGCAGCGGTAGACAGGGCGGCGGAGAGACCCAGTACTTC.